Below are 32 T cell receptor beta chains sequenced from a single sample in a study of T-cell memory formation after mild COVID-19. Via MiXCR, TCRdb re-called the 5' RACE reads, giving one row per CDR3 protein. The sample consists of over 250,000 distinct CDR3 sequences, roughly 15% of them appearing once. Sequenced material: PBMCs or a T cell subset sorted from them (not recorded which). These receptors originate from a man between 18 and 35 years old who had mild COVID-19 (a few samples of this study predate the infection). Cell type and time point are not known.

The rearrangement uses TRBV7-8 and TRBJ2-5; D may be TRBD2 (6 bases). In germline, CDR1 is SGHVS, CDR2 FQNEAQ. The CDR3 extends over 16 amino acids. The germline V and J ends were trimmed by 2 bases and 4 bases, with 17 bases remaining between them. DNA of the CDR3: TGTGCCAGCAGCTTACTAGGGGAAGAGGAGGGAGAGACCCAGTACTTC. It yields the protein CASSLLGEEEGETQYF.

The chain recombines TRBV7-8 with TRBJ1-1, with D perhaps matching TRBD1 (5 bases). CDR1 and CDR2 from the germline V gene are SGHVS and FQNEAQ. This CDR3 has 17 amino acids. The ends were cut back, 2 bases at V and 5 bases at J, with 21 bases in the middle. The CDR3 DNA reads TGTGCCAGCAGCTTATTTGGGGGGACTCCCGGTAATACTGAAGCTTTCTTT. It encodes CASSLFGGTPGNTEAFF.

This sequence joins TRBV5-1 and TRBJ1-4; D may be TRBD1 (6 bases). V was shortened by 5 bases and J by 2 bases, with 10 bases between the two germline ends. The germline CDR1 and CDR2 sequences are SGHRS and YFSETQ. The CDR3 consists of 14 residues. The CDR3 sequence: CASRETGTNEKLFF. CDR3 coding DNA: TGCGCCAGCAGAGAGACAGGCACTAATGAAAAACTGTTTTTT. The full variable domain, rest sourced from reference TRBV5-1 and TRBJ1-4, is KAGVTQTPRYLIKTRGQQVTLSCSPISGHRSVSWYQQTPGQGLQFLFEYFSETQRNKGNFPGRFSGRQFSNSRSEMNVSTLELGDSALYLCASRETGTNEKLFFGSGTQLSVL.

This clonotype was recorded a few times. This chain links TRBV5-1 with TRBJ2-7, with D possibly being TRBD1 (6 bases). The ends were cut back, 4 bases at V and 7 bases at J, with 18 bases in the middle. The CDR3 runs to 14 residues. Per the germline V gene, CDR1 is SGHRS and CDR2 is YFSETQ. The CDR3 is CASSPDSLLGEQYV. CDR3 DNA: TGCGCCAGCAGCCCGGACAGTCTACTGGGGGAGCAGTACGTC.

Worth noting for this clonotype: The germline gene is not matched at one end of the junction; a read error may be the cause. The rearrangement uses TRBV7-7 and TRBJ2-1, with TRBD2 matching 12 bases. This CDR3 has 19 amino acids. Germline V CDR1 and CDR2: SSHAT, FNYEAQ (reference sequence). This CDR3 is CASSPSGLAGGPRYNEQFF. DNA of the CDR3: TGTGCTAGCAGCCCGAGTGGGCTAGCGGGGGGGCCGCGGTACAATGAGCAGTTCTTC.

The chain combines TRBV27 with TRBJ2-2, with TRBD1 matching 9 bases. Germline-derived CDR1 and CDR2 are MNHEY and SMNVEV (reference sequence). Trimming took 2 bases from V and 4 from J; bases not matched to a gene: 8. The length of the CDR3 is 17 residues. CDR3 protein: CASSLVGGTGPTGELFF. In nucleotides, the CDR3 is TGTGCCAGCAGTTTAGTCGGCGGGACAGGGCCCACCGGGGAGCTGTTTTTT.

V usage is TRBV4-1 and J usage is TRBJ1-2; D gene uncertain. The V gene lost 0 bases and the J gene lost 4 bases, with 12 bases spanning the gap. Germline-derived CDR1 and CDR2 are MGHRA and YSYEKL. This CDR3 contains 15 residues. This CDR3 reads CASSQDLREVYGYTF. As DNA, the CDR3 is TGCGCCAGCAGCCAAGATTTGCGGGAAGTCTATGGCTACACCTTC.

A few counts support this clonotype. The gene calls are TRBV6-5 and TRBJ1-3; a possible D gene is TRBD1 (5 bases). V gave up 0 bases and J gave up 4 bases, with 16 bases separating them. Germline V gives CDR1 MNHEY, CDR2 SVGAGI. The CDR3 length is 17 residues. CDR3: CASSYSSVGVRGNTIYF. CDR3 coding DNA: TGTGCCAGCAGTTACTCGAGCGTGGGGGTTCGCGGAAACACCATATATTTT.

This clonotype was detected a few times. The rearrangement joins TRBV28 to TRBJ2-2; no definite D call. Between the trimmed V and J ends, which lost 3 bases and 6 bases, there was a span of 17 bases. CDR3 length equals 16 residues. Germline lookup yields CDR1 MDHEN and CDR2 SYDVKM. CDR3 sequence reads: CASSFPDGTRAGELFF. As DNA, the CDR3 is TGTGCCAGCAGTTTCCCCGATGGCACCCGGGCCGGGGAGCTGTTTTTT.

This clonotype appeared a few times. The chain joins TRBV5-1 to TRBJ2-7; 9 nucleotides match TRBD1. The CDR3 has 14 amino acids. In germline, CDR1 is SGHRS, CDR2 YFSETQ. Germline trimming cut 4 bases from V and 5 bases from J; bases unmatched to any gene: 7. CDR3 DNA sequence: TGCGCCAGCAGCCGGACAGGGGTTACAAACGAGCAGTACTTC. Residues: CASSRTGVTNEQYF.

This clonotype showed up just a few times. The chain combines TRBV5-4 with TRBJ2-5; TRBD1 or TRBD2 may be the D gene (6 bases each). V was cut by 4 bases and J by 1 base, with 17 bases left in between. Germline CDR1 and CDR2: SGHNT and YYREEE (reference sequence). CDR3 length: 16 residues. CDR3 sequence reads: CASSPQGAEGQETQYF. In DNA form, the CDR3 reads TGTGCCAGCAGCCCACAGGGCGCGGAGGGCCAAGAGACCCAGTACTTC. The variable domain in full, with the rest retrieved from reference TRBV5-4 and TRBJ2-5, is ETGVTQSPTHLIKTRGQQVTLRCSSQSGHNTVSWYQQALGQGPQFIFQYYREEENGRGNFPPRFSGLQFPNYSSELNVNALELDDSALYLCASSPQGAEGQETQYFGPGTRLLVL.

The sample holds a few counts of this clonotype. The chain has TRBV12-3 or TRBV12-4 and TRBJ1-5; D may be TRBD1 (5 bases). V lost 6 bases, J lost 7 bases, and 13 bases lay in between. CDR3 length: 13 amino acids. This chain's CDR3 is CASSRDLKQPQHF. CDR3 sequence (DNA): TGTGCCAGCAGCCGGGACTTGAAGCAGCCCCAGCATTTT.

This clonotype was counted only a few times. V and J are TRBV28 and TRBJ1-2; no reliable D call. V shed 6 bases and J shed 1 base, with 6 bases lying between them. Per the germline V gene, CDR1 is MDHEN and CDR2 is SYDVKM. The CDR3 loop spans 12 amino acids. Here the CDR3 DNA reads TGTGCCAGCAGCCCTCGTAACTATGGCTACACCTTC. Its translation is CASSPRNYGYTF.

This clonotype was seen a handful of times. The chain is built from TRBV4-3 and TRBJ1-5; weak D call: TRBD1 (5 bases). CDR3 size: 14 residues. V was clipped by 4 bases and J by 6 bases, with 13 bases between them. CDR1 and CDR2 from the germline V gene are LGHNA and YSLEER. CDR3 bases: TGCGCCAGCAGCCGAGACGCGGGGGGTCAGCCCCAGCATTTT. Amino acid sequence: CASSRDAGGQPQHF.

This chain connects TRBV6-5 to TRBJ1-1; no reliable D call. In germline, CDR1 is MNHEY, CDR2 SVGAGI. V was shortened by 5 bases and J by 2 bases, with 15 bases between the two germline ends. The CDR3 is made up of 15 amino acids. CDR3 DNA: TGTGCCAGCAGTCCACGTTCGGTTGGAAACACTGAAGCTTTCTTT. Its translation is CASSPRSVGNTEAFF.

The chain's CDR3 is CASPNRGAGSDTQYF. The CDR3 region has the DNA TGTGCCAGCCCCAACCGGGGGGCCGGTTCAGATACGCAGTATTTT. The chain employs TRBV7-2 and TRBJ2-3; tentatively, D is TRBD2 (7 bases). V was shortened by 8 bases and J by 4 bases, with 19 bases between the two germline ends. The germline V gene encodes CDR1 SGHTA and CDR2 FQGNSA. This CDR3 is 15 amino acids long.

This clonotype has a handful of counts. V gene TRBV3-1 combines with J gene TRBJ1-2, with D unclear. The CDR3 has 16 residues. From germline, CDR1 is LGHDT and CDR2 YNNKEL (reference sequence). Trimming left V 0 bases short and J 5 bases short, with 16 bases between. The CDR3 coding sequence is TGTGCCAGCAGCCAAGATTCGAGGGCACCTCGATATGGCTACACCTTC. Translation gives CASSQDSRAPRYGYTF. Filled out from reference TRBV3-1 and TRBJ1-2, the complete variable domain reads DTAVSQTPKYLVTQMGNDKSIKCEQNLGHDTMYWYKQDSKKFLKIMFSYNNKELIINETVPNRFSPKSPDKAHLNLHINSLELGDSAVYFCASSQDSRAPRYGYTFGSGTRLTVV.

This clonotype was seen more than once but under ten times. The CDR3 DNA reads as TGCAGTCCGCCCCAGGCAGATACGCAGTATTTT. Protein product: CSPPQADTQYF. This chain uses TRBV20-1 with TRBJ2-3; D remains ambiguous. The CDR3 extends over 11 amino acids. Germline loops: CDR1 DFQATT, CDR2 SNEGSKA (reference sequence). V was trimmed by 8 bases and J by 4 bases, leaving 10 bases between them.

This chain joins TRBV9 and TRBJ2-1; 12 nucleotides agree with TRBD2. V was clipped by 4 bases and J by 6 bases; unmatched bases: 5. The CDR3 length is 15 residues. Germline V gene lookup returns CDR1 SGDLS and CDR2 YYNGEE. The CDR3 loop reads CASSLTGLAGNEQFF. The CDR3 DNA reads TGTGCCAGCAGCCTAACGGGACTAGCGGGCAATGAGCAGTTCTTC.

V is TRBV7-2 and J is TRBJ2-1; 7 positions agree with TRBD2. Germline CDR1 SGHTA, CDR2 FQGNSA. This CDR3 spans 13 amino acids. V lost 3 bases, J lost 7 bases, and 3 bases stayed unmatched. This chain's CDR3 is CASSFWEGNEQFF. CDR3 DNA: TGTGCCAGCAGCTTTTGGGAGGGAAATGAGCAGTTCTTC.

This clonotype was detected a few times. The chain joins TRBV9 to TRBJ1-1; a possible D gene is TRBD1 (6 bases). The CDR3 contains 14 residues. From germline, CDR1 is SGDLS and CDR2 YYNGEE. V was pared by 3 bases and J by 11 bases, with 20 bases between. DNA of the CDR3: TGTGCCAGCAGCGGAGTGACAGGCGCGGCTGGTGCTTTCTTT. Translation gives CASSGVTGAAGAFF. The entire variable domain, with the rest obtained from reference TRBV9 and TRBJ1-1, is as follows: DSGVTQTPKHLITATGQRVTLRCSPRSGDLSVYWYQQSLDQGLQFLIQYYNGEERAKGNILERFSAQQFPDLHSELNLSSLELGDSALYFCASSGVTGAAGAFFGQGTRLTVV.

This clonotype was counted once. The V gene is TRBV3-1, the J gene TRBJ2-5; 10 bases align to TRBD1. V trimming: 5 bases; J trimming: 4 bases; junction bases outside the gene matches: 7. The length of the CDR3 is 15 residues. CDR1 is LGHDT and CDR2 is YNNKEL in the germline V gene (reference sequence). CDR3 region: CASSFPGQGIETQYF. CDR3 in DNA: TGTGCCAGCAGCTTTCCGGGACAGGGGATAGAGACCCAGTACTTC.

There are a few counts of this clonotype. V usage is TRBV5-1 and J usage is TRBJ1-1, with 7 nucleotides matching TRBD1. This CDR3 comprises 15 residues. The V segment lost 0 bases and the J segment 4 bases; nucleotides outside the gene matches: 6. CDR1 is SGHRS and CDR2 is YFSETQ in the germline V gene. The CDR3: CASSLGLRGLTEAFF. The CDR3 DNA is TGCGCCAGCAGCTTGGGACTTAGGGGGCTCACTGAAGCTTTCTTT.

This clonotype was detected a few times. The chain carries TRBV5-1 and TRBJ2-3, with 11 bases that match TRBD2. V shed 4 bases, J shed 5 bases, and the junction held 12 bases outside the gene matches. CDR1 and CDR2 from the germline V gene are SGHRS and YFSETQ. This CDR3 has 17 residues. The CDR3 is CASSALTSGAGGDTQYF. CDR3 DNA sequence: TGCGCCAGCAGCGCCCTGACTAGCGGGGCTGGGGGAGATACGCAGTATTTT.

This clonotype was observed a handful of times. The V gene is TRBV27, the J gene TRBJ2-7; D gene ambiguous. This CDR3 has 13 amino acids. CDR1 and CDR2 from the germline V gene are MNHEY and SMNVEV (reference sequence). V shed 3 bases and J shed 6 bases, with 12 bases lying between them. In nucleotides, the CDR3 is TGTGCCAGCAGTTTGTTGAATCTGGGCGAGCAGTACTTC. Its protein product is CASSLLNLGEQYF.

This clonotype turned up a few times. The rearrangement joins TRBV7-2 to TRBJ2-7, with D tentatively TRBD1 (5 bases). The germline V gene encodes CDR1 SGHTA and CDR2 FQGNSA. The CDR3 loop spans 16 amino acids. V was clipped by 5 bases and J by 0 bases, with 17 bases between them. CDR3 protein: CASSQTILGVSYEQYV. CDR3 DNA sequence: TGTGCCAGCAGCCAGACAATCTTAGGGGTCTCCTACGAGCAGTACGTC.

A few counts support this clonotype. The chain employs TRBV12-3 or TRBV12-4 and TRBJ1-1; D is ambiguous. V dropped 0 bases and J dropped 8 bases, with 13 bases sitting between them. The CDR3 extends over 14 amino acids. In nucleotides, the CDR3 is TGTGCCAGCAGTTTAGCCTCCTCCCGGGCCGAAGCTTTCTTT. This sequence encodes CASSLASSRAEAFF.

The CDR3 bases are TGTGCCAGCCTTGGGACAGGGGACTCCTACGAGCAGTACTTC. Its protein is CASLGTGDSYEQYF. The gene calls are TRBV3-1 and TRBJ2-7; 10 bases fit TRBD1. With V trimmed by 8 bases and J by 0 bases, 4 bases remained unmatched. Germline CDR1 LGHDT, CDR2 YNNKEL (reference sequence). CDR3 length: 14 residues.

The chain employs TRBV20-1 and TRBJ1-4; D not resolved. Trimming removed 6 bases from V and 0 bases from J, with 17 bases in between. This CDR3 is 16 amino acids long. Looked up from germline, CDR1 is DFQATT and CDR2 is SNEGSKA (reference sequence). CDR3 loop: CSAPHGSDSTNEKLFF. The DNA of the CDR3 is TGCAGTGCGCCCCACGGCAGCGATTCAACTAATGAAAAACTGTTTTTT.

This clonotype was seen a few times. This rearrangement joins TRBV2 to TRBJ2-7, with D maybe TRBD1 (6 bases). V was shortened by 6 bases and J by 4 bases, with 13 bases between the two germline ends. The CDR3 covers 13 residues. From germline, CDR1 is SNHLY and CDR2 FYNNEI. This chain's CDR3 is CASSRDIGYEQYF. CDR3 nucleotide sequence: TGTGCCAGCAGCCGGGACATAGGTTACGAGCAGTACTTC.

This chain uses TRBV7-3 with TRBJ1-1; no definite D call. In germline, CDR1 is SGHTA, CDR2 FQGTGA. V lost 5 bases and J 1 base, leaving 17 bases between the germline ends. This CDR3 spans 16 amino acids. CDR3 in DNA: TGTGCCAGCAGCCTCTGGTCGGGGAACAGGAACACTGAAGCTTTCTTT. Amino acids: CASSLWSGNRNTEAFF.

This clonotype has a handful of counts. This sequence joins TRBV19 and TRBJ1-4; TRBD1 aligns across 10 bases. The CDR3 is 17 residues long. Germline V gene sequence: CDR1 LNHDA, CDR2 SQIVND (reference sequence). V dropped 0 bases and J dropped 6; count of bases not matched to a gene: 7. The CDR3 coding sequence is TGTGCCAGTAGTATAGATGACAGGGGGCGAAGAGATGAAAAACTGTTTTTT. Its translation: CASSIDDRGRRDEKLFF. The complete variable domain, with remaining parts taken from reference TRBV19 and TRBJ1-4, reads DGGITQSPKYLFRKEGQNVTLSCEQNLNHDAMYWYRQDPGQGLRLIYYSQIVNDFQKGDIAEGYSVSREKKESFPLTVTSAQKNPTAFYLCASSIDDRGRRDEKLFFGSGTQLSVL.